These 29 T cell receptor beta chains came from one sample sequenced in a study of cytomegalovirus exposure and HLA in healthy donors. PCR employed 60 Vbeta and 13 Jbeta primers. Assay: immunoSEQ multiplex PCR; the TCRdb copy retains only in-frame clones and omits some. In the table there are around 150,000 clones, around 79% of which are singletons. The specimen sequenced was PBMCs. The receptor source for this set is a woman between 40 and 55 years old in good health and CMV-seropositive.

This chain joins TRBV5-1 and TRBJ1-5; 8 nucleotides agree with TRBD1. Trimming removed 6 bases from V and 0 bases from J; junction bases left unmatched: 11. The CDR3 has 17 residues. CDR1 is SGHRS, CDR2 YFSETQ, per germline. As DNA, the CDR3 is TGCGCCAGCATTAAGATCCCGGGACAGGATAGCAATCAGCCCCAGCATTTT. Its translation: CASIKIPGQDSNQPQHF.

This rearrangement joins TRBV4-1 to TRBJ1-1, with 8 bases lining up with TRBD1. With V trimmed by 4 bases and J by 4 bases, 8 bases remained unmatched. From germline, CDR1 is MGHRA and CDR2 YSYEKL. The CDR3 totals 15 residues. This chain's CDR3 is CASSPGQELSTEAFF. The DNA for the CDR3 is TGCGCCAGCAGCCCGGGACAGGAGTTATCCACTGAAGCTTTCTTT.

This chain connects TRBV29-1 to TRBJ2-1; D gene ambiguous. The CDR3 length is 13 residues. V lost 7 bases and J lost 8, with 18 bases in between. Germline V gene sequence: CDR1 SQVTM, CDR2 ANQGSEA. The DNA for the CDR3 is TGCAGCGGTCTTACTCCAGGATTGTATGAGCAGTTCTTC. This translates into CSGLTPGLYEQFF.

The rearrangement joins TRBV6-1 to TRBJ1-1; 8 nucleotides align to TRBD1. From germline, CDR1 is MNHNS and CDR2 SASEGT. The CDR3 has 14 residues. The junction had 0 bases not matched to a gene; V was cut back by 2 bases and J by 1 base. CDR3 bases: TGTGCCAGCAGTGAACAGGGGGCGAACACTGAAGCTTTCTTT. This translates into CASSEQGANTEAFF.

The gene calls are TRBV19 and TRBJ2-7; weak D call: TRBD2 (5 bases). V lost 1 base to trimming and J lost 6 bases, with 13 bases between them. This CDR3 region has 14 residues. Germline V gene data show CDR1 as LNHDA and CDR2 as SQIVND (reference sequence). The CDR3 region is CASSIGSQDSEQYF. CDR3 coding DNA: TGTGCCAGTAGTATAGGGTCGCAGGACTCCGAGCAGTACTTC.

V and J are TRBV28 and TRBJ1-2, with TRBD1 identical over 9 bases. J gave up 8 bases and V 5 bases, and 9 bases lay outside the gene matches. Germline V lookup: CDR1 MDHEN, CDR2 SYDVKM. The CDR3 spans 14 residues. CDR3 coding DNA: TGTGCCAGCAGTCTCCCCGGGACAGGGTCCGGCTACACCTTC. The encoded protein is CASSLPGTGSGYTF.

The chain is built from TRBV7-2 and TRBJ2-7, with TRBD2 matching over 12 bases. The CDR3 runs to 14 residues. Germline trimming cut 5 bases from V and 8 bases from J; bases unmatched to any gene: 7. Germline CDR1 SGHTA, CDR2 FQGNSA. The CDR3 loop is CASSVLAGGAKQYF. The CDR3 DNA is TGTGCCAGCAGCGTACTAGCGGGAGGCGCGAAGCAGTACTTC.

The chain carries TRBV27 and TRBJ2-1; tentatively, D is TRBD2 (5 bases). The CDR3 extends over 16 amino acids. The germline V and J ends were trimmed by 6 bases and 0 bases, with 15 bases remaining between them. CDR1 and CDR2 (germline): MNHEY, SMNVEV (reference sequence). This CDR3 is CASSPGSASSYNEQFF. The CDR3 nucleotides are TGTGCCAGCAGCCCGGGGTCAGCGAGCTCCTACAATGAGCAGTTCTTC.

This rearrangement joins TRBV4-3 to TRBJ2-3; 13 bases are shared with TRBD2. J lost 6 bases, V lost 2 bases, and 8 bases had no gene match. This CDR3 spans 17 amino acids. From germline, CDR1 is LGHNA and CDR2 YSLEER. The CDR3 DNA reads as TGCGCCAGCAGCCAACGGACACTAGCGGGAGGGGAGGATACGCAGTATTTT. It encodes CASSQRTLAGGEDTQYF.

The V and J genes are TRBV19 and TRBJ2-1; perhaps TRBD2 as D (6 bases). The CDR3 loop spans 15 amino acids. In germline, CDR1 is LNHDA, CDR2 SQIVND (reference sequence). The V gene lost 0 bases and the J gene lost 3 bases, with 9 bases spanning the gap. The chain's CDR3 is CASSIDGGDYNEQFF. The CDR3, as DNA: TGTGCCAGTAGTATAGACGGGGGAGACTACAATGAGCAGTTCTTC.

This chain uses TRBV19 with TRBJ2-7, with 8 bases lining up with TRBD1. V dropped 8 bases and J dropped 2; count of bases not matched to a gene: 14. Looked up from germline, CDR1 is LNHDA and CDR2 is SQIVND (reference sequence). The CDR3 length is 16 residues. CDR3: CASRRGTGNPPYEQYF. The CDR3 region has the DNA TGTGCCAGTCGACGAGGGACAGGCAACCCTCCCTACGAGCAGTACTTC.

The chain uses TRBV5-6 and TRBJ2-7, with 9 nucleotides matching TRBD1. Germline V gene data show CDR1 as SGHDT and CDR2 as YYEEEE. The CDR3 covers 15 residues. Trimming cost V 5 bases and J 4 bases; bases outside gene matches: 10. The CDR3 coding sequence is TGTGCCAGCAGACGGACAGGGGCGGACCCTTACGAGCAGTACTTC. It encodes CASRRTGADPYEQYF.

V gene TRBV4-1 combines with J gene TRBJ2-1; 8 bases are a match to TRBD1. The V gene end was trimmed by 2 bases and the J gene end by 5 bases; junction bases not matched to a gene: 5. CDR1 MGHRA and CDR2 YSYEKL come from the germline V gene. The CDR3 consists of 15 residues. CDR3 sequence (DNA): TGCGCCAGCAGCCAACTGGACAGGGCCCACAATGAGCAGTTCTTC. Protein product: CASSQLDRAHNEQFF.

The genes are TRBV5-4 and TRBJ2-7; TRBD2 aligns across 8 bases. The CDR3 has 14 residues. CDR1 SGHNT and CDR2 YYREEE come from the germline V gene (reference sequence). The V segment lost 0 bases and the J segment 5 bases; nucleotides outside the gene matches: 4. CDR3 residues: CASSLAGGPHEQYF. DNA for the CDR3: TGTGCCAGCAGCTTGGCGGGAGGGCCCCACGAGCAGTACTTC. The complete variable domain, with remaining parts taken from reference TRBV5-4 and TRBJ2-7, reads ETGVTQSPTHLIKTRGQQVTLRCSSQSGHNTVSWYQQALGQGPQFIFQYYREEENGRGNFPPRFSGLQFPNYSSELNVNALELDDSALYLCASSLAGGPHEQYFGPGTRLTVT.

V and J are TRBV11-2 and TRBJ2-4; 9 bases align to TRBD1. Losses at the gene ends were 4 bases for V and 1 base for J; bases not matched to a gene: 8. CDR3 length: 17 residues. Germline CDR1 is SGHAT and CDR2 is FQNNGV. The CDR3 spells CASSSGQGSGAKNIQYF. The CDR3 nucleotides are TGTGCCAGCAGCTCGGGACAGGGCTCCGGGGCCAAAAACATTCAGTACTTC.

The chain carries TRBV5-1 and TRBJ1-1, with no clear D. CDR1 is SGHRS and CDR2 is YFSETQ in the germline V gene. Trimming pared 3 bases from V and 5 bases from J, leaving 11 bases between. This CDR3 comprises 13 residues. CDR3 DNA sequence: TGCGCCAGCAGCTCACGGGGAGGGACTGAAGCTTTCTTT. Translation gives CASSSRGGTEAFF.

The chain carries TRBV11-3 and TRBJ2-7; possibly TRBD2 for D (5 bases). The CDR3 has 15 amino acids. V lost 0 bases, J lost 2 bases, and 11 bases lay in between. Germline CDR1 reads SGHNT; CDR2 reads YENEEA. The CDR3 nucleotides read TGTGCCAGCAGCTTAGATCCTACTAGGGCCTACGAGCAGTACTTC. It yields the protein CASSLDPTRAYEQYF.

CDR3 sequence (DNA): TGTGCCAGCAGAGGACTCACAGATACGCAGTATTTT. Residues: CASRGLTDTQYF. The chain joins TRBV7-9 to TRBJ2-3; possibly TRBD2 for D (5 bases). This CDR3 is built from 12 residues. Trimming cost V 6 bases and J 2 bases, with 6 bases left between them. CDR1 SEHNR and CDR2 FQNEAQ come from the germline V gene (reference sequence).

This clone has only one observation. The chain is built from TRBV6-8 and TRBJ2-1; 8 positions match TRBD2. Germline values: CDR1 MNHGY, CDR2 SAAAGT. CDR3 length: 18 amino acids. With 5 bases clipped from V and 0 bases from J, the junction kept 12 bases outside the gene matches. The DNA for the CDR3 is TGTGCCAGCAGTCGAGGGGCTAGCGGGTGGAGCTCCTACAATGAGCAGTTCTTC. Translated, it gives CASSRGASGWSSYNEQFF.

This clone was seen a few times. CDR3 DNA sequence: TGTGCCAGCTCACCATCAGGATCACCCCTCCACTTT. Protein sequence: CASSPSGSPLHF. The V gene is TRBV18, the J gene TRBJ1-6; D gene unclear. The CDR3 sequence is 12 residues long. Germline CDR1 reads KGHSH; CDR2 reads LQKENI. V lost 2 bases to trimming and J lost 10 bases, with 6 bases between them. Full variable domain (outside the CDR3, taken from reference TRBV18 and TRBJ1-6): NAGVMQNPRHLVRRRGQEARLRCSPMKGHSHVYWYRQLPEEGLKFMVYLQKENIIDESGMPKERFSAEFPKEGPSILRIQQVVRGDSAAYFCASSPSGSPLHFGNGTRLTVT.

The V gene is TRBV5-1, the J gene TRBJ1-1; a possible D gene is TRBD1 (5 bases). The CDR3 spans 15 residues. Germline V gives CDR1 SGHRS, CDR2 YFSETQ. Trimming shortened V by 4 bases and J by 0 bases, and 13 bases separated the two germline ends. Here the CDR3 reads CASSSAGRVNTEAFF. In DNA, the CDR3 is TGCGCCAGCAGCAGCGCAGGGAGGGTGAACACTGAAGCTTTCTTT.

This rearrangement joins TRBV5-6 to TRBJ1-1; D is perhaps TRBD1 (5 bases). Between the trimmed V and J ends, which lost 1 base and 4 bases, there was a span of 11 bases. This CDR3 has 14 residues. Germline CDR1 reads SGHDT; CDR2 reads YYEEEE. The CDR3 region is CASSLFGGSTEAFF. Written as DNA, the CDR3 is TGTGCCAGCAGCTTGTTTGGGGGGAGCACTGAAGCTTTCTTT.

The J gene is TRBJ1-2, the V gene TRBV19; the D gene is possibly TRBD1 (5 bases). Germline V gene lookup returns CDR1 LNHDA and CDR2 SQIVND (reference sequence). V shed 7 bases and J shed 6 bases, with 15 bases lying between them. The CDR3 totals 13 residues. CDR3 sequence: CASNYYGGDGYTF. CDR3 coding DNA: TGTGCCAGTAACTACTATGGGGGGGATGGCTACACCTTC.

This clone was picked up one time. V is TRBV29-1 and J is TRBJ2-2; 14 bases are a match to TRBD2. The germline V gene has CDR1 SQVTM and CDR2 ANQGSEA. Losses at the gene ends were 3 bases for V and 3 bases for J; bases not matched to a gene: 6. The CDR3 runs 17 residues. CDR3 nucleotide sequence: TGCAGCGTTGAGGGGACTAGCGGGGGTGCCGACACCGGGGAGCTGTTTTTT. This translates into CSVEGTSGGADTGELFF.

The chain couples TRBV28 to TRBJ1-1; tentatively, D is TRBD1 (6 bases). The CDR3 has 12 residues. V lost 6 bases and J 9 bases, leaving 14 bases between the germline ends. Germline CDR1 is MDHEN and CDR2 is SYDVKM. CDR3 region: CASRQTTGKAFF. CDR3 coding DNA: TGTGCCAGCAGGCAAACGACAGGTAAAGCTTTCTTT. The whole variable domain, remainder taken from reference TRBV28 and TRBJ1-1, is DVKVTQSSRYLVKRTGEKVFLECVQDMDHENMFWYRQDPGLGLRLIYFSYDVKMKEKGDIPEGYSVSREKKERFSLILESASTNQTSMYLCASRQTTGKAFFGQGTRLTVV.

This clone was found once. This chain connects TRBV7-2 to TRBJ1-6, with 9 nucleotides matching TRBD1. Germline V CDR1 and CDR2: SGHTA, FQGNSA. The CDR3 extends over 15 amino acids. The J segment lost 7 bases and the V segment lost 2 bases, leaving 3 bases of the junction unmatched. CDR3 in amino acids: CASSLWGTGNSPLHF. For the CDR3, the DNA is TGTGCCAGCAGCTTATGGGGGACAGGGAATTCACCCCTCCACTTT.

The rearrangement uses TRBV6-1 and TRBJ1-2; D unresolved. CDR1 MNHNS and CDR2 SASEGT come from the germline V gene. The CDR3 is made up of 12 amino acids. V dropped 2 bases and J dropped 14 bases, with 15 bases sitting between them. As DNA, the CDR3 is TGTGCCAGCAGTGAACGTGTCGCAGTTAAGACCTTC. The encoded protein is CASSERVAVKTF.

This clone was seen just once. The gene calls are TRBV2 and TRBJ2-6; D unresolved. Trimming removed 6 bases at V and 0 bases at J, with 3 bases between. This CDR3 is built from 13 residues. Germline V gene lookup returns CDR1 SNHLY and CDR2 FYNNEI. CDR3 nucleotides: TGTGCCAGCAGAGCCTCTGGGGCCAACGTCCTGACTTTC. Encoded protein: CASRASGANVLTF. The full variable domain, with the rest looked up from reference TRBV2 and TRBJ2-6, is EPEVTQTPSHQVTQMGQEVILRCVPISNHLYFYWYRQILGQKVEFLVSFYNNEISEKSEIFDDQFSVERPDGSNFTLKIRSTKLEDSAMYFCASRASGANVLTFGAGSRLTVL.

The V call is TRBV7-2, the J call TRBJ2-5; the match to TRBD1 covers 8 bases. Germline CDR1 reads SGHTA; CDR2 reads FQGNSA. The CDR3 has 14 amino acids. With 2 bases clipped from V and 2 bases from J, the junction kept 1 base outside the gene matches. The CDR3 sequence is CASSLNRGQETQYF. In nucleotides, the CDR3 is TGTGCCAGCAGCTTAAACAGGGGGCAAGAGACCCAGTACTTC.